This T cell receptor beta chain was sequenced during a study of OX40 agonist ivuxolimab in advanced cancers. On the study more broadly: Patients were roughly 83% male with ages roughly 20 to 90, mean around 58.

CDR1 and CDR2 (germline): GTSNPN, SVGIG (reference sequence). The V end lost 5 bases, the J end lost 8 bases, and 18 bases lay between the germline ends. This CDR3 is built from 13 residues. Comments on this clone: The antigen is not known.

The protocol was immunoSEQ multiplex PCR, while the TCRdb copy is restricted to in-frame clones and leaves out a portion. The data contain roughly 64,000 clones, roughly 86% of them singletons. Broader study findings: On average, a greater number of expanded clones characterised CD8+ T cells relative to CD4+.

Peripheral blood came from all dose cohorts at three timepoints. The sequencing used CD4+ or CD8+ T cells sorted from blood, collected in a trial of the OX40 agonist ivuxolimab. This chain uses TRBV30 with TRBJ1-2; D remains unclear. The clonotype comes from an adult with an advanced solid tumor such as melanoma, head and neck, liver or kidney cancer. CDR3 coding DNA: TGTGCCTGGGCCTTAGGGAATCGACTGGGCTACACCTTC. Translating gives CAWALGNRLGYTF. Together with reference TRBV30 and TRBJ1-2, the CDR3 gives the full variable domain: SQTIHQWPATLVQPVGSPLSLECTVEGTSNPNLYWYRQAAGRGLQLLFYSVGIGQISSEVPQNLSASRPQDRQFILSSKKLLLSDSGFYLCAWALGNRLGYTFGSGTRLTVV.